This record concerns one TCR beta chain sequence. Its antigen is still unknown. This sample was included in a study of T-cell reconstitution after alpha-beta-depleted transplantation in children. Findings and caveats of the study: Alpha-beta T cells about two months after transplant reportedly derived from several hundred expanded graft clones.

The CDR3 loop spans 14 amino acids. V lost 4 bases and J lost 8, with 17 bases in between. CDR1 LGHDT and CDR2 YNNKEL come from the germline V gene (reference sequence). Unique molecular identifiers tagged the TCRbeta library. A single record per CDR3 protein comes from TCRdb applying MiXCR to the PCR reads. The sample lists 200,000 or so distinct CDR3 sequences, approximately 8% occurring once. The TCR originated in a male patient under 10 years old who had a stem cell transplant for acute myeloid leukemia, so the T cells may come from the graft donor. The sample here was PBMCs, mostly from graft donor cells, taken 360 days after TCRalphabeta/CD19-depleted stem cell transplant. The gene calls are TRBV3-1 and TRBJ1-2; D possibly corresponds to TRBD1 (5 bases). The CDR3 nucleotides read TGTGCCAGCAGCCCGTCCAGGGTTTTCGGAGGCTACACCTTC. The encoded protein is CASSPSRVFGGYTF. Using reference TRBV3-1 and TRBJ1-2 for the parts outside the CDR3, the full variable domain is DTAVSQTPKYLVTQMGNDKSIKCEQNLGHDTMYWYKQDSKKFLKIMFSYNNKELIINETVPNRFSPKSPDKAHLNLHINSLELGDSAVYFCASSPSRVFGGYTFGSGTRLTVV.